These T cell receptor beta chains were read from a single sample in a study of blood T cell repertoires in COVID-19. Libraries were prepared by immunoSEQ multiplex PCR; TCRdb keeps only in-frame clonotypes and omits some of them. The sample contains more than 15,000 clones, roughly 88% of which appear only once. Sequences were obtained from peripheral blood. These receptors all come from a middle-aged man with active COVID-19. Each CDR3 is given with its conserved first and last residue. The D gene is left open where the match is weak. Rows give clone size only sometimes, using once, few, many, or a class for an expanded clone.

J: TRBJ1-1; D: NA; V: TRBV7-9; size: NA; CDR3: CASSLYPSRLRGQNTEAFF; DNA: TGTGCCAGCAGCTTATACCCTTCACGGTTGAGGGGACAGAACACTGAAGCTTTCTTT
J: TRBJ1-1; D: NA; V: TRBV10-1; size: NA; CDR3: CASSGGTTEAFF; DNA: TGCGCCAGCAGTGGGGGCACGACTGAAGCTTTCTTT
J: TRBJ1-1; D: NA; V: TRBV2; size: NA; CDR3: CASSPLSMNTEAFF; DNA: TGTGCCAGCAGCCCGCTAAGTATGAACACTGAAGCTTTCTTT
J: TRBJ1-1; D: NA; V: TRBV10-1; size: NA; CDR3: CASTSGMNTEAFF; DNA: TGCGCCAGCACATCAGGGATGAACACTGAAGCTTTCTTT
J: TRBJ1-5; D: TRBD1; V: TRBV19; size: few; CDR3: CASSTTGTGNQPQHF; DNA: TGTGCCAGTAGTACCACCGGGACAGGCAATCAGCCCCAGCATTTT
J: TRBJ1-1; D: NA; V: TRBV29-1; size: NA; CDR3: CSVERQVMNTEAFF; DNA: TGCAGCGTTGAACGACAGGTCATGAACACTGAAGCTTTCTTT
J: TRBJ2-7; D: NA; V: TRBV27; size: NA; CDR3: CASSLIPSAASYEQYF; DNA: TGTGCCAGCAGTTTAATCCCGTCGGCGGCCTCCTACGAGCAGTACTTC
J: TRBJ2-7; D: TRBD1; V: TRBV7-2; size: once; CDR3: CASSLALRGIGEQYF; DNA: TGTGCCAGCAGCTTAGCGCTCAGGGGGATTGGCGAGCAGTACTTC
J: TRBJ1-4; D: NA; V: TRBV15; size: NA; CDR3: CATRRQLNEKLFF; DNA: TGTGCCACCAGGAGGCAGTTAAATGAAAAACTGTTTTTT
J: TRBJ1-1; D: NA; V: TRBV7-3; size: NA; CDR3: CASSPFVGPGVGTEAFF; DNA: TGTGCCAGCAGCCCATTTGTTGGGCCCGGGGTAGGCACTGAAGCTTTCTTT
J: TRBJ2-1; D: TRBD2; V: TRBV3-1/TRBV3-2; size: NA; CDR3: CASSQEPLAGFYNEQFF; DNA: TGTGCCAGCAGCCAAGAACCACTAGCGGGATTCTACAATGAGCAGTTCTTC
J: TRBJ1-5; D: NA; V: TRBV6-5; size: NA; CDR3: CASTNPGLSQPQHF; DNA: TGTGCCAGCACTAACCCCGGGTTGAGTCAGCCCCAGCATTTT
J: TRBJ1-1; D: NA; V: TRBV11-2; size: NA; CDR3: CASSHRQAENTEAFF; DNA: TGTGCCAGCAGCCACCGACAGGCAGAGAACACTGAAGCTTTCTTT
J: TRBJ2-3; D: NA; V: TRBV10-2; size: NA; CDR3: CASRAGAIDTQYF; DNA: TGCGCCAGCCGGGCAGGGGCTATAGATACGCAGTATTTT
J: TRBJ2-7; D: NA; V: TRBV6-1; size: NA; CDR3: CASSEAAESSYEQYF; DNA: TGTGCCAGCAGTGAAGCGGCAGAAAGCTCCTACGAGCAGTACTTC
J: TRBJ2-5; D: TRBD2; V: TRBV2; size: once; CDR3: CASSPMVAGDETQYF; DNA: TGTGCCAGCAGTCCCATGGTAGCGGGAGACGAGACCCAGTACTTC
J: TRBJ2-3; D: NA; V: TRBV5-4; size: NA; CDR3: CASSRSGPASDTQYF; DNA: TGTGCCAGCAGTCGTAGCGGACCCGCGTCAGATACGCAGTATTTT
J: TRBJ2-1; D: TRBD2; V: TRBV12-5; size: once; CDR3: CASGGLAGLNEQFF; DNA: TGTGCTAGTGGTGGACTAGCGGGCCTCAATGAGCAGTTCTTC
J: TRBJ1-1; D: NA; V: TRBV29-1; size: NA; CDR3: CSVQVRAQNTEAFF; DNA: TGCAGCGTTCAGGTGCGCGCCCAGAACACTGAAGCTTTCTTT
J: TRBJ2-5; D: NA; V: TRBV4-1; size: NA; CDR3: CASSQWPRASRTEETQYF; DNA: TGCGCCAGCAGCCAATGGCCCCGGGCGTCACGGACTGAAGAGACCCAGTACTTC
J: TRBJ1-4; D: TRBD1; V: TRBV28; size: NA; CDR3: CASSTALGGGGKEKLFF; DNA: TGTGCCAGCAGTACCGCCCTTGGAGGGGGCGGAAAAGAAAAACTGTTTTTT
J: TRBJ2-1; D: NA; V: TRBV18; size: NA; CDR3: CASSPRLSARVPRGNEQFF; DNA: TGTGCCAGCTCACCTCGTTTGTCGGCCCGGGTCCCCCGAGGCAATGAGCAGTTCTTC
J: TRBJ2-1; D: NA; V: TRBV5-6; size: NA; CDR3: CASSLTRLDNEQFF; DNA: TGTGCCAGCAGCTTGACCCGTTTAGACAATGAGCAGTTCTTC
J: TRBJ2-7; D: TRBD2; V: TRBV27; size: NA; CDR3: CASSYTSGTYEQYF; DNA: TGTGCCAGCAGTTACACTAGCGGGACGTACGAGCAGTACTTC
J: TRBJ1-6; D: NA; V: TRBV19; size: NA; CDR3: CANRCSPLHF; DNA: TGTGCCAACAGATGTTCACCCCTCCACTTT
J: TRBJ2-7; D: TRBD2; V: TRBV11-2; size: NA; CDR3: CASSLIAGGPLGEQYF; DNA: TGTGCCAGCAGCTTAATAGCGGGAGGGCCTCTTGGCGAGCAGTACTTC
J: TRBJ2-7; D: TRBD2; V: TRBV5-6; size: NA; CDR3: CASSLALAGGLEQYF; DNA: TGTGCCAGCAGCTTGGCATTAGCGGGAGGGCTCGAGCAGTACTTC
J: TRBJ1-2; D: TRBD1; V: TRBV5-5; size: once; CDR3: CASSLLGQAYGYTF; DNA: TGTGCCAGCAGCTTACTGGGACAGGCCTATGGCTACACCTTC
J: TRBJ2-5; D: NA; V: TRBV5-1; size: NA; CDR3: CASSLGLVQETQYF; DNA: TGCGCCAGCAGCTTGGGATTAGTACAAGAGACCCAGTACTTC
J: TRBJ2-7; D: TRBD1; V: TRBV30; size: NA; CDR3: CAWVEGQAVHEQYF; DNA: TGTGCCTGGGTTGAGGGACAGGCGGTCCACGAGCAGTACTTC
J: TRBJ2-3; D: TRBD2; V: TRBV6-5; size: NA; CDR3: CASRGGSADTQYF; DNA: TGTGCCAGCAGGGGCGGGAGCGCAGATACGCAGTATTTT
J: TRBJ2-6; D: NA; V: TRBV18; size: NA; CDR3: CASSPEGGNSGANVLTF; DNA: TGTGCCAGCTCACCCGAAGGGGGAAACTCTGGGGCCAACGTCCTGACTTTC
J: TRBJ1-2; D: TRBD1; V: TRBV5-6; size: once; CDR3: CASSTGQGAGYGYTF; DNA: TGTGCCAGCAGCACGGGACAGGGGGCTGGCTATGGCTACACCTTC
J: TRBJ1-5; D: NA; V: TRBV5-1; size: NA; CDR3: CASSLSGLGNQPQHF; DNA: TGCGCCAGCAGCTTGAGCGGGCTGGGCAATCAGCCCCAGCATTTT
J: TRBJ2-1; D: NA; V: TRBV5-5; size: NA; CDR3: CASSLEAREQFF; DNA: TGTGCCAGCAGCTTGGAAGCGAGGGAGCAGTTCTTC
J: TRBJ2-7; D: TRBD2; V: TRBV3-1/TRBV3-2; size: NA; CDR3: CASSQVLGLAPRSSYEQYF; DNA: TGTGCCAGCAGCCAAGTATTGGGACTAGCGCCCCGGAGCTCCTACGAGCAGTACTTC
J: TRBJ1-1; D: NA; V: TRBV5-4; size: NA; CDR3: CASSFSMNTEAFF; DNA: TGTGCCAGCAGCTTTTCCATGAACACTGAAGCTTTCTTT
J: TRBJ1-1; D: NA; V: TRBV11-1; size: NA; CDR3: CASSLLGAVVPEAFF; DNA: TGTGCCAGCAGCCTATTGGGGGCCGTTGTCCCTGAAGCTTTCTTT
J: TRBJ2-1; D: NA; V: TRBV6-5; size: NA; CDR3: CASSYLTDNEQFF; DNA: TGTGCCAGCAGTTACTTGACAGACAATGAGCAGTTCTTC
J: TRBJ1-1; D: TRBD1; V: TRBV10-2; size: NA; CDR3: CASSGRDRSFKLNTEAFF; DNA: TGCGCCAGCAGTGGGCGGGACAGGTCCTTCAAATTGAACACTGAAGCTTTCTTT
J: TRBJ1-6; D: NA; V: TRBV4-3; size: NA; CDR3: CASSPPGQPNSPLHF; DNA: TGCGCCAGCAGCCCGCCAGGCCAGCCTAATTCACCCCTCCACTTT
J: TRBJ2-2; D: NA; V: TRBV5-1; size: NA; CDR3: CASSLFGNTGELFF; DNA: TGCGCCAGCAGCTTGTTCGGGAACACCGGGGAGCTGTTTTTT
J: TRBJ1-1; D: NA; V: TRBV7-9; size: NA; CDR3: CASSSGAPEAFF; DNA: TGTGCCAGCAGCTCAGGGGCCCCTGAAGCTTTCTTT
J: TRBJ2-3; D: NA; V: TRBV11-2; size: NA; CDR3: CASSPHPRNTQYF; DNA: TGTGCCAGCAGCCCTCATCCGAGAAATACGCAGTATTTT
J: TRBJ2-5; D: TRBD1; V: TRBV11-3; size: NA; CDR3: CASSLGQGLETQYF; DNA: TGTGCCAGCAGCTTAGGACAGGGGCTAGAGACCCAGTACTTC
J: TRBJ2-1; D: TRBD2; V: TRBV2; size: NA; CDR3: CASSDPSGANNEQFF; DNA: TGTGCCAGCAGTGATCCTAGCGGAGCCAACAATGAGCAGTTCTTC
J: TRBJ1-5; D: NA; V: TRBV30; size: NA; CDR3: CAWSVQRDQPQHF; DNA: TGTGCCTGGAGTGTACAGCGGGATCAGCCCCAGCATTTT
J: TRBJ1-5; D: NA; V: TRBV7-8; size: NA; CDR3: CASSFFPPPLGTSYSNQPQHF; DNA: TGTGCCAGCAGCTTTTTCCCGCCCCCCCTCGGGACATCTTATAGCAATCAGCCCCAGCATTTT
J: TRBJ2-1; D: TRBD2; V: TRBV5-1; size: NA; CDR3: CASSLAGLAGEQFF; DNA: TGCGCCAGCAGCTTGGCAGGGCTAGCGGGAGAGCAGTTCTTC
J: TRBJ2-7; D: NA; V: TRBV10-3; size: NA; CDR3: CAIRPIGGYEQYF; DNA: TGTGCCATAAGGCCTATCGGGGGTTACGAGCAGTACTTC
J: TRBJ2-1; D: TRBD1; V: TRBV6-2/TRBV6-3; size: NA; CDR3: CASSSLRGGHSPYNEQFF; DNA: TGTGCCAGCAGTTCACTGAGAGGGGGCCATTCCCCTTACAATGAGCAGTTCTTC
J: TRBJ2-3; D: NA; V: TRBV4-1; size: NA; CDR3: CASSPGIDTQYF; DNA: TGCGCCAGCAGCCCAGGGATAGATACGCAGTATTTT
J: TRBJ2-1; D: NA; V: TRBV7-2; size: NA; CDR3: CASSRMGVEQFF; DNA: TGTGCCAGCAGCCGCATGGGAGTTGAGCAGTTCTTC
J: TRBJ2-5; D: NA; V: TRBV5-1; size: once; CDR3: CASSLLIEETQYF; DNA: TGCGCCAGCAGCTTGTTAATAGAGGAGACCCAGTACTTC
J: TRBJ1-1; D: NA; V: TRBV14; size: NA; CDR3: CASSQGMTPAFF; DNA: TGTGCCAGCAGCCAAGGCATGACTCCAGCTTTCTTT
J: TRBJ1-5; D: TRBD1; V: TRBV7-9; size: few; CDR3: CVPACWIPERQGDQPQHF; DNA: TGTGTCCCAGCGTGTTGGATACCGGAAAGACAGGGGGATCAGCCCCAGCATTTT